Each of the 25 T cell receptor beta chains below was sequenced from the same sample in a study of regulatory T cells in long-lasting Graves disease. Stated time point: persistent/refractory GD, antithyroid drugs over 5 years with positive TRAb. After RNA was extracted from PBMCs, the TCR library was made from it. Construction of the TCR beta libraries employed iRepertoire HTBI primers in conjunction with Arm-PCR of CDR3 regions. TCRdb reanalysed the multiplex PCR reads using MiXCR and keeps one entry per CDR3 protein. The sample lists about 460,000 distinct CDR3 sequences, 20% to 25% occurring once. Material: peripheral blood mononuclear cells (PBMCs), obtained when the disease was refractory, from a patient treated with antithyroid drugs. Receptors originate from a female donor with Graves disease.

The sample holds many counts of this clonotype. CDR3 residues: CASKLALRSGYTF. CDR3 sequence (DNA): TGTGCCAGCAAGTTGGCCCTCCGGAGTGGCTACACCTTC. The genes are TRBV28 and TRBJ1-2; D is unresolved. Germline V CDR1 and CDR2: MDHEN, SYDVKM. V lost 7 bases to trimming and J lost 7 bases, with 16 bases between them. The CDR3 loop spans 13 amino acids.

This clonotype has a handful of counts. This CDR3 reads CASRTVRGPLYGYTF. CDR3 bases: TGTGCCAGCAGAACGGTCAGGGGTCCGCTTTATGGCTACACCTTC. This chain links TRBV6-2 or TRBV6-3 with TRBJ1-2; D is possibly TRBD1 (6 bases). Germline CDR1 is MNHEY and CDR2 is SVGEGT. This CDR3 has 15 residues. The V end lost 6 bases, the J end lost 5 bases, and 19 bases lay between the germline ends.

Many counts were recorded for this clonotype. A junction boundary mismatches the germline segment, possibly from a read error. V gene TRBV29-1 combines with J gene TRBJ2-7, with D unresolved. Germline CDR1 SQVTM, CDR2 ANQGSEA. The CDR3 is 13 amino acids. In nucleotides, the CDR3 is TGCAGCGCTGAAGGACGCTCTCAGGACGAGCAGTACTTC. It specifies CSAEGRSQDEQYF.

Many counts were recorded for this clonotype. CDR3 in amino acids: CASSRPQGPKSLYF. The CDR3 bases are TGTGCCAGCAGTCGCCCACAGGGTCCTAAGTCTCTGTACTTC. The chain carries TRBV28 and TRBJ2-7; a weak D match, TRBD1 (6 bases). CDR3 size: 14 residues. With 5 bases removed from V and 12 bases from J, the gap between germline ends came to 23 bases. Germline V gene data show CDR1 as MDHEN and CDR2 as SYDVKM.

This clonotype came up a few times. V usage is TRBV7-9 and J usage is TRBJ1-1, with a tentative D call TRBD1 (5 bases). The germline CDR1 and CDR2 sequences are SEHNR and FQNEAQ (reference sequence). Trimming removed 8 bases from V and 6 bases from J, with 16 bases in between. This CDR3 has 13 residues. For the CDR3, the DNA is TGTGCCAGCCTCTTGAGAGGGACCCCTGAAGCTTTCTTT. As protein: CASLLRGTPEAFF.

This clonotype was observed many times. This sequence joins TRBV7-2 and TRBJ1-2; tentatively, D is TRBD1 (6 bases). V shed 3 bases and J shed 7 bases, with 15 bases lying between them. The CDR3 is 14 amino acids. Germline V gene data show CDR1 as SGHTA and CDR2 as FQGNSA. The CDR3 DNA reads as TGTGCCAGCAGCTTCGGGGGTCAGGGGACTGGCTACACCTTC. It is translated as CASSFGGQGTGYTF.

As to this clonotype: A read error may account for a junction end that differs from germline. The chain combines TRBV6-4 with TRBJ1-5, with D possibly TRBD1 on 5 matching bases. CDR3 length: 15 residues. Per germline, CDR1 MRHNA and CDR2 SNTAGT. The CDR3 DNA follows: TGTGCCAGCAGTTACTCAAGGGGAGAGAATCAGCCCCAGCATTTT. Translating it yields CASSYSRGENQPQHF.

The sample holds a few counts of this clonotype. The V call is TRBV6-1, the J call TRBJ2-7; TRBD2 agrees at 11 bases. V lost 8 bases, J lost 5 bases, and 20 bases stayed unmatched. Germline CDR1 MNHNS, CDR2 SASEGT. This CDR3 has 18 amino acids. The CDR3 loop reads CASPPHEGTSGSGDEQYF. CDR3 DNA: TGTGCCAGCCCACCTCACGAAGGGACTAGCGGAAGTGGGGACGAGCAGTACTTC.

V gene TRBV20-1 combines with J gene TRBJ1-3; no definite D call. Trimming pared 1 base from V and 8 bases from J, leaving 9 bases between. Germline CDR1 and CDR2: DFQATT and SNEGSKA (reference sequence). The CDR3 sequence is 12 residues long. CDR3 coding DNA: TGCAGTGCTAGAGGCCCCGCGGACACCATATATTTT. Amino acids: CSARGPADTIYF.

This clonotype was seen just once. A much larger clone lies a single base off, so this may be a read error. The final CDR3 position lacks the conserved phenylalanine or tryptophan, pointing to a likely read error. This chain joins TRBV11-2 and TRBJ2-5; TRBD1 matches 7 bases. CDR1 SGHAT and CDR2 FQNNGV come from the germline V gene. J lost 10 bases, V lost 5 bases, and 10 bases had no gene match. CDR3 length equals 13 residues. CDR3 amino acids: CASSLGDSWGQYL. CDR3 DNA: TGTGCCAGCAGCCTGGGGGACAGCTGGGGCCAGTACCTC.

The chain recombines TRBV6-1 with TRBJ2-1; D is undetermined. This CDR3 region has 13 residues. V shed 0 bases and J shed 3 bases, with 3 bases lying between them. CDR1 and CDR2 from the germline V gene are MNHNS and SASEGT. The CDR3 nucleotides are TGTGCCAGCAGTGAAGCAGGCTACAATGAGCAGTTCTTC. Encoded protein: CASSEAGYNEQFF.

This clonotype occurred many times. This chain connects TRBV2 to TRBJ2-5; tentative D call: TRBD2 (5 bases). In germline, CDR1 is SNHLY, CDR2 FYNNEI. Trimming took 7 bases from V and 2 from J, leaving 17 bases between them. The CDR3 length is 15 residues. The CDR3 DNA reads TGTGCCAGCATACCGGGATCCCTGAGGCAAGAGACCCAGTACTTC. Its translation: CASIPGSLRQETQYF.

This clonotype was seen a handful of times. The gene calls are TRBV7-2 and TRBJ2-5; weak D call: TRBD2 (7 bases). The CDR3 sequence is 18 residues long. Germline CDR1 SGHTA, CDR2 FQGNSA. V was clipped by 5 bases and J by 4 bases, with 26 bases between them. CDR3 residues: CASSPLGGGRARGETQYF. The CDR3 DNA reads as TGTGCCAGCAGCCCCCTGGGAGGGGGGAGGGCCAGAGGAGAGACCCAGTACTTC.

The rearrangement uses TRBV15 and TRBJ2-7, with 10 bases lining up with TRBD1. The CDR3 has 17 amino acids. With V trimmed by 2 bases and J by 5 bases, 12 bases remained unmatched. Looked up from germline, CDR1 is LNHNV and CDR2 is YYDKDF (reference sequence). Here the CDR3 DNA reads TGTGCCACCAGCAGACGACGCGCCGGGACAGGGGCAGACGAGCAGTACTTC. This encodes CATSRRRAGTGADEQYF.

In its sample, this clonotype was seen many times. The chain recombines TRBV2 with TRBJ1-2; tentative D call: TRBD1 (5 bases). The germline V gene has CDR1 SNHLY and CDR2 FYNNEI. Trimming removed 8 bases from V and 8 bases from J, with 21 bases in between. This CDR3 is built from 14 residues. CDR3 DNA sequence: TGTGCCAGCGAACTAATAGGGGCAGCGGGCGGCTACACCTTC. As protein: CASELIGAAGGYTF.

Details on this clonotype: At one of its ends the junction is not consistent with the germline gene, which may arise from a read error. The chain carries TRBV6-6 and TRBJ2-2, with TRBD1 as a possible D gene (7 bases). The CDR3 loop spans 20 amino acids. Per germline, CDR1 MNHNY and CDR2 SVGAGI (reference sequence). Written as DNA, the CDR3 is TGTGCCAGCAGTTACTCGAGGCGGGACAGTAAACTCTTGAACACCGGGGAGCCGTTTTTT. The encoded protein is CASSYSRRDSKLLNTGEPFF.

This clonotype was seen many times. The rearrangement uses TRBV20-1 and TRBJ1-5, with a weak D call TRBD1 (6 bases). There are 15 residues in the CDR3. The germline V and J ends were trimmed by 3 bases and 7 bases, with 19 bases remaining between them. Germline values: CDR1 DFQATT, CDR2 SNEGSKA (reference sequence). CDR3 nucleotides: TGCAGTGCTAGCCGGGGGCAGGGAGGTGTGCAGCCCCAGCATTTT. It is translated as CSASRGQGGVQPQHF.

The J gene is TRBJ1-2, the V gene TRBV18; D remains unclear. With 0 bases removed from V and 5 bases from J, the gap between germline ends came to 7 bases. In germline, CDR1 is KGHSH, CDR2 LQKENI. This CDR3 contains 13 residues. CDR3 region: CASSPPSEYGYTF. The CDR3 DNA sequence: TGTGCCAGCTCACCACCGTCAGAATATGGCTACACCTTC. Complete variable domain (other parts from reference TRBV18 and TRBJ1-2): NAGVMQNPRHLVRRRGQEARLRCSPMKGHSHVYWYRQLPEEGLKFMVYLQKENIIDESGMPKERFSAEFPKEGPSILRIQQVVRGDSAAYFCASSPPSEYGYTFGSGTRLTVV.

This clonotype was detected a few times. The rearrangement uses TRBV7-2 and TRBJ1-6; the D is unclear. Trimming cost V 0 bases and J 0 bases, with 9 bases left between them. Germline-derived CDR1 and CDR2 are SGHTA and FQGNSA. CDR3 length: 17 residues. Here the CDR3 reads CASSLAATSSYNSPLHF. The CDR3 DNA follows: TGTGCCAGCAGCTTAGCAGCCACAAGCTCCTATAATTCACCCCTCCACTTT.

The chain carries TRBV2 and TRBJ2-1; D perhaps matches TRBD1 (5 bases). Germline V CDR1 and CDR2: SNHLY, FYNNEI. Trimming removed 7 bases at V and 10 bases at J, with 14 bases between. The CDR3 is 12 amino acids. The DNA of the CDR3 is TGTGCCAGCACCAGGGAAGCCTGGGAGCAGTTCTTC. Residues: CASTREAWEQFF. The full variable domain, with the rest looked up from reference TRBV2 and TRBJ2-1, is EPEVTQTPSHQVTQMGQEVILRCVPISNHLYFYWYRQILGQKVEFLVSFYNNEISEKSEIFDDQFSVERPDGSNFTLKIRSTKLEDSAMYFCASTREAWEQFFGPGTRLTVL.

This clonotype was seen repeatedly, ten times or more. The CDR3 DNA sequence: TGCAGTGCGAGAAAGGGGGGGGGAGGTAACACTGAAGCTTTCTTT. Amino acids: CSARKGGGGNTEAFF. This sequence joins TRBV20-1 and TRBJ1-1; D may be TRBD1 (6 bases). V lost 6 bases to trimming and J lost 2 bases, with 19 bases between them. Germline-derived CDR1 and CDR2 are DFQATT and SNEGSKA (reference sequence). The CDR3 is 15 residues long.

In this sample, this clonotype turned up many times. The chain carries TRBV6-9 and TRBJ2-5, with TRBD2 matching 10 bases. The CDR3 runs to 15 residues. From germline, CDR1 is MNHGY and CDR2 SVAAGI. The V and J ends lost 4 bases and 2 bases, in that order; junction bases with no gene match: 4. Here the CDR3 reads CASSWASGGQETQYF. The CDR3 coding sequence is TGTGCCAGCAGTTGGGCTAGCGGGGGTCAAGAGACCCAGTACTTC.

This clonotype turned up a few times. CDR3 nucleotide sequence: TGTGCCAGCAGTTTGCGATCCCCTCTAGCGGGAATTTACGAGCAGTACTTC. Translating it yields CASSLRSPLAGIYEQYF. The chain carries TRBV28 and TRBJ2-7; 9 bases agree with TRBD2. The germline CDR1 and CDR2 sequences are MDHEN and SYDVKM. The CDR3 extends over 17 amino acids. The V gene end was trimmed by 3 bases and the J gene end by 4 bases; junction bases not matched to a gene: 13.

This clonotype was observed at least ten times. The chain couples TRBV28 to TRBJ2-5; 8 nucleotides match TRBD1. CDR1 and CDR2 from the germline V gene are MDHEN and SYDVKM. This CDR3 is built from 15 residues. The ends lost 6 bases at V and 7 bases at J; junction bases unmatched: 13. CDR3 in DNA: TGTGCCAGCAGCCCAGGGGGCAAGAAGACTGGGACCCAGTACTTC. It encodes CASSPGGKKTGTQYF. Filled out from reference TRBV28 and TRBJ2-5, the complete variable domain reads DVKVTQSSRYLVKRTGEKVFLECVQDMDHENMFWYRQDPGLGLRLIYFSYDVKMKEKGDIPEGYSVSREKKERFSLILESASTNQTSMYLCASSPGGKKTGTQYFGPGTRLLVL.

The chain uses TRBV7-6 and TRBJ2-2, with 8 positions matching TRBD1. CDR1 is SGHVS and CDR2 is FNYEAQ in the germline V gene. Trimming removed 6 bases from V and 1 base from J; junction bases left unmatched: 7. The CDR3 runs to 16 residues. The CDR3 bases are TGTGCCAGCAGTCTGGAGGGGACAGGGAACACCGGGGAGCTGTTTTTT. Residues: CASSLEGTGNTGELFF.